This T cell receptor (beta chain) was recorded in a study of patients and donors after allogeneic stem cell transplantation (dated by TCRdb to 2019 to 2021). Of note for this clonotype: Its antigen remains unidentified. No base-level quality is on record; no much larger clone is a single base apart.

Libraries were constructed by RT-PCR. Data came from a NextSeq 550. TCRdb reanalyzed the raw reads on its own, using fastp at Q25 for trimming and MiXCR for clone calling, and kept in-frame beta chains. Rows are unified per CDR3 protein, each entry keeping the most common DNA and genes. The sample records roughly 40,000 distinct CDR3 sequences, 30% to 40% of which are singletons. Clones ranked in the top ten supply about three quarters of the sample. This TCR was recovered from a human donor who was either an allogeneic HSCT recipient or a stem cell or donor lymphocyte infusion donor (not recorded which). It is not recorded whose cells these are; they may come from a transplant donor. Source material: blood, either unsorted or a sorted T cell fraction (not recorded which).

CDR3 reads: CSAREGRNEQFF. The DNA is TGCAGTGCTAGAGAAGGGCGCAATGAGCAGTTCTTC. The rearranged chain carries TRBV20-1 and TRBJ2-1; a confident D gene designation cannot be given. Measured from the cysteine to the phenylalanine, the CDR3 is 12 residues long. Only the CDR3 DNA is retained, 36 bases long and in frame from the first base. A distance of 6 bases separates the germline ends of V and J, which lose 0 bases and 6 bases respectively. From a lookup of the germline V gene (reference sequence), CDR1 and CDR2 are DFQATT and SNEGSKA.